This T cell receptor (beta chain) came from a study of blood T cell repertoires in COVID-19. As for the study in general: Acute and convalescent COVID-19 specimens originated in the United States, Italy and Spain. T cells, B-cell-depleted T cells, or PBMCs provided the cDNA or gDNA that served as material.

Original analysis: Reference gene primers were amplified, and this amplification served to estimate nucleated cell counts. The assay was immunoSEQ multiplex PCR, and TCRdb's table has in-frame clones only and misses some. The V and J calls and the clone size are those of that table, but D and trimming were determined from the DNA. The sample consists of approximately 150,000 clones, 80% to 85% of them appearing once. In germline, CDR1 is SGHAT, CDR2 FQNNGV. Trimming shortened V by 5 bases and J by 5 bases, and 9 bases separated the two germline ends. The CDR3 spans 12 residues. The sequence was obtained from a human donor in a cohort sampled during active COVID-19. Sequencing input: peripheral blood. The chain joins TRBV11-2 to TRBJ1-2, with D tentatively TRBD1 (6 bases). In nucleotides, the CDR3 is TGTGCCAGCAGCATAGGACAGTATGGCTACACCTTC. Translated, it gives CASSIGQYGYTF.